This T cell receptor (beta chain) originates from a study of response to subunit inactivated influenza vaccine. Study results and limitations: The study's authors posited that every seasonal influenza vaccination enlists few new T cells.

Using its own MiXCR run on the RT-PCR reads, TCRdb lists one record per CDR3 protein. The sample lists 650,000 to 800,000 distinct CDR3 sequences, around 14% seen once, with 5.5% to 7% in the top ten. This clonotype was detected many times. The antigen is unknown. Germline loops: CDR1 DFQATT, CDR2 SNEGSKA (reference sequence). The CDR3 covers 17 residues. The V segment lost 5 bases and the J segment 0 bases; nucleotides outside the gene matches: 6. This receptor was taken from a man aged 45-60 years who received an inactivated influenza vaccine. The chain carries TRBV20-1 and TRBJ2-1; 14 bases are a match to TRBD2. The input for sequencing was PBMCs from blood, taken around two weeks before vaccination. CDR3 residues: CSAAGTSGSLSYNEQFF. The CDR3 nucleotides read TGCAGTGCTGCCGGGACTAGCGGGAGTCTCTCCTACAATGAGCAGTTCTTC.